This T cell receptor (beta chain) was sequenced for a study of a mutant IDH1 vaccine in newly diagnosed glioma. Study context: Vaccines were begun 4-6 weeks after radiotherapy alone, or with temozolomide cycles. Treated patients were roughly 62% male, approximately 38% female, mean age about 43 years. In the visit schedule, V12 fell in week 35, while V13 fell in week 47.

As to time point: week 35, safety follow-up. Every vaccination contained 300 ug of the mutant IDH1 20-mer peptide and was paired with topical imiquimod. About this clone itself: The antigen is undetermined.

The protocol was immunoSEQ multiplex PCR, while the TCRdb copy is restricted to in-frame clones and leaves out a portion. The table lists some 42,000 clones, approximately 83% of them singletons. Germline V gene sequence: CDR1 SQVTM, CDR2 ANQGSEA. Trimming took 4 bases from V and 5 from J; bases not matched to a gene: 11. CDR3 length: 14 amino acids. The receptor's source is a woman aged 45-59 years with glioma. This material consisted of PBMCs, taken from a glioma patient whose treatment included an IDH1 peptide vaccine. The chain joins TRBV29-1 to TRBJ2-7; 7 bases align to TRBD2. In DNA, the CDR3 is TGCAGCGTTGTGGCGGGCCGTGGGGGGGACGAGCAGTACTTC. Translating gives CSVVAGRGGDEQYF.